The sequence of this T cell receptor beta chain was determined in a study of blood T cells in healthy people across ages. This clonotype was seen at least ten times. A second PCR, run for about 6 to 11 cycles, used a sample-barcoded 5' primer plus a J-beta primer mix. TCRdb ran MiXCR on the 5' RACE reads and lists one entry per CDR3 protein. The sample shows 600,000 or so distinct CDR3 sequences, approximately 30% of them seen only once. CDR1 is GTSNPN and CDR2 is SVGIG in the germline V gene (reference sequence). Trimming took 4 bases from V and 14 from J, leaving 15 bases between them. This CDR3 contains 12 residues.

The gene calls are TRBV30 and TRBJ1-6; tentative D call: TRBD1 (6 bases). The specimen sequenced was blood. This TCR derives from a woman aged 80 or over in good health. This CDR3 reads CAWKFLQGTLHF. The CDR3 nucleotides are TGTGCCTGGAAATTTTTACAGGGTACCCTCCACTTT.